The 28 T cell receptor beta chains listed next were all sequenced from one sample in a study of patients and donors after allogeneic stem cell transplantation. TCRdb independently ran MiXCR on the RT-PCR reads; one entry per CDR3 protein. The table includes roughly 880,000 distinct CDR3 sequences, roughly 18% detected once. Sequencing used blood, either unsorted or a sorted T cell fraction (not recorded which). All receptors derive from a human donor who was either an allogeneic HSCT recipient or a stem cell or donor lymphocyte infusion donor (not recorded which). It is not recorded whose cells these are; they may come from a transplant donor.

This chain uses TRBV7-9 with TRBJ2-7; no definite D call. The CDR3 contains 13 residues. Germline V gene sequence: CDR1 SEHNR, CDR2 FQNEAQ (reference sequence). Trimming stripped 8 bases from V and 0 bases from J, with 11 bases between. DNA of the CDR3: TGTGCCAGCTGCCCGAGGAGCTCCTACGAGCAGTACTTC. This encodes CASCPRSSYEQYF.

This clonotype was detected a few times. The CDR3 nucleotides are TGTGCCAGCAGGACCGACAGGGACAATCAGCCCCAGCATTTT. It encodes CASRTDRDNQPQHF. V gene TRBV2 combines with J gene TRBJ1-5; 7 bases agree with TRBD1. Germline V CDR1 and CDR2: SNHLY, FYNNEI. This CDR3 region has 14 residues. Trimming took 6 bases from V and 3 from J; bases not matched to a gene: 5.

This chain joins TRBV10-2 and TRBJ2-5; no definite D call. Germline V gene lookup returns CDR1 WSHSY and CDR2 SAAADI. The CDR3 is 13 amino acids. Trimming cost V 3 bases and J 0 bases, with 5 bases left between them. CDR3 sequence (DNA): TGCGCCAGCAGTGATTTGTACCAAGAGACCCAGTACTTC. Translation: CASSDLYQETQYF.

There are a few counts of this clonotype. This rearrangement joins TRBV6-1 to TRBJ2-3, with TRBD2 matching 12 bases. The junction had 13 bases not matched to a gene; V was cut back by 9 bases and J by 6 bases. CDR3 length equals 16 residues. From germline, CDR1 is MNHNS and CDR2 SASEGT. The CDR3 sequence is CASSPGLAGLRDTQYF. For the CDR3, the DNA is TGTGCCAGTTCCCCTGGACTAGCGGGGCTCCGGGATACGCAGTATTTT.

This clonotype occurred a few times. The chain has TRBV4-1 and TRBJ2-2; D gene uncertain. The CDR3 is made up of 14 amino acids. Germline V gene sequence: CDR1 MGHRA, CDR2 YSYEKL. V lost 0 bases and J 4 bases, leaving 6 bases between the germline ends. CDR3 sequence: CASSQEEATGELFF. In DNA form, the CDR3 reads TGCGCCAGCAGCCAAGAAGAGGCCACCGGGGAGCTGTTTTTT.

The J gene is TRBJ2-3, the V gene TRBV12-3 or TRBV12-4; no clear D gene. With 7 bases removed from V and 14 bases from J, the gap between germline ends came to 22 bases. The CDR3 has 13 residues. In nucleotides, the CDR3 is TGTGCCAGCACTCCCAGTGGCCCGGAAAGGTGGTATTTT. It yields the protein CASTPSGPERWYF.

In this sample, this clonotype turned up many times. This chain uses TRBV12-3 or TRBV12-4 with TRBJ2-3; no clear D gene. This CDR3 has 15 residues. Trimming took 2 bases from V and 0 from J, leaving 9 bases between them. The CDR3 region has the DNA TGTGCCAGCAGTTTATTGGGCCTTAGCACAGATACGCAGTATTTT. This codes for CASSLLGLSTDTQYF.

This chain links TRBV27 with TRBJ2-5, with a possible D match to TRBD1 (5 bases). Trimming shortened V by 6 bases and J by 1 base, and 9 bases separated the two germline ends. The CDR3 loop spans 13 amino acids. CDR1 and CDR2 (germline): MNHEY, SMNVEV (reference sequence). The CDR3 coding sequence is TGTGCCAGCAGAAGACAGATCCAAGAGACCCAGTACTTC. Translation: CASRRQIQETQYF.

This clonotype was counted a few times. The V call is TRBV5-4, the J call TRBJ2-5; TRBD1 matches at 7 bases. Germline V gene data show CDR1 as SGHNT and CDR2 as YYREEE (reference sequence). The CDR3 contains 16 residues. V lost 4 bases and J lost 2; bases outside the gene matches: 11. CDR3 protein: CASSPRPGQHQETQYF. In DNA form, the CDR3 reads TGTGCCAGCAGCCCTAGACCGGGACAGCATCAAGAGACCCAGTACTTC.

This chain uses TRBV5-1 with TRBJ2-5; the match to TRBD1 covers 9 bases. V trimming: 1 base; J trimming: 1 base; junction bases outside the gene matches: 2. The length of the CDR3 is 15 residues. Germline CDR1 is SGHRS and CDR2 is YFSETQ. The DNA of the CDR3 is TGCGCCAGCAGCTTGTTGGGACAGGGCCAAGAGACCCAGTACTTC. Translation gives CASSLLGQGQETQYF.

The sample holds many counts of this clonotype. The chain recombines TRBV3-1 with TRBJ2-2; D not certain. The CDR3 is 14 amino acids. The V end lost 1 base, the J end lost 1 base, and 4 bases lay between the germline ends. Germline lookup yields CDR1 LGHDT and CDR2 YNNKEL (reference sequence). The CDR3 nucleotides read TGTGCCAGCAGCCAAGGCAGGAACACCGGGGAGCTGTTTTTT. It specifies CASSQGRNTGELFF.

The V gene is TRBV12-3 or TRBV12-4, the J gene TRBJ1-1; no clear D gene. The germline V and J ends were trimmed by 6 bases and 3 bases, with 5 bases remaining between them. This CDR3 is 11 amino acids long. DNA for the CDR3: TGTGCCAGCAGATCGGACACTGAAGCTTTCTTT. Protein product: CASRSDTEAFF.

The table lists this clonotype with a few counts. The chain links TRBV9 to TRBJ2-3; a possible D gene is TRBD1 (5 bases). The V end lost 5 bases, the J end lost 0 bases, and 16 bases lay between the germline ends. Germline loops: CDR1 SGDLS, CDR2 YYNGEE. The CDR3 covers 16 residues. CDR3 in DNA: TGTGCCAGCAGTAAGGGGTCAGACATCAGCACAGATACGCAGTATTTT. Its protein is CASSKGSDISTDTQYF.

V is TRBV29-1 and J is TRBJ2-3; TRBD2 matches 11 bases. The CDR3 has 16 amino acids. Germline trimming cut 3 bases from V and 5 bases from J; bases unmatched to any gene: 10. The germline CDR1 and CDR2 sequences are SQVTM and ANQGSEA. CDR3 DNA sequence: TGCAGCGTTGATCTCGGTAGCGGGGGGGCGGGAGATACGCAGTATTTT. This codes for CSVDLGSGGAGDTQYF.

The V and J genes are TRBV20-1 and TRBJ2-3, with D perhaps matching TRBD2 (6 bases). CDR3 length equals 16 residues. Germline-derived CDR1 and CDR2 are DFQATT and SNEGSKA (reference sequence). The V end was cut by 3 bases, the J end by 0 bases, with 16 bases between. CDR3 nucleotides: TGCAGTGCTAGTCGGTCCGGGGAGGACAGCACAGATACGCAGTATTTT. Protein: CSASRSGEDSTDTQYF.

This clonotype has only a few counts. The chain carries TRBV4-1 and TRBJ2-2; the D is unclear. The CDR3 sequence is 17 residues long. V was shortened by 0 bases and J by 1 base, with 12 bases between the two germline ends. The germline V gene has CDR1 MGHRA and CDR2 YSYEKL. The CDR3 DNA reads TGCGCCAGCAGCCAAGAAGGGCAGACGATGAACACCGGGGAGCTGTTTTTT. This encodes CASSQEGQTMNTGELFF.

This clonotype came up a few times. The rearrangement joins TRBV2 to TRBJ1-1; 8 nucleotides agree with TRBD1. Germline V CDR1 and CDR2: SNHLY, FYNNEI. V lost 6 bases, J lost 1 base, and 4 bases stayed unmatched. The CDR3 spans 14 residues. CDR3 in amino acids: CASRDRVWNTEAFF. DNA of the CDR3: TGTGCCAGCAGGGACAGGGTGTGGAACACTGAAGCTTTCTTT.

The chain employs TRBV2 and TRBJ1-1; the D gene is possibly TRBD1 (6 bases). This CDR3 has 14 residues. Germline CDR1 is SNHLY and CDR2 is FYNNEI. CDR3 coding DNA: TGTAGGAGCGGCAGGGGACGGATGAACACTGAAGCTTTCTTT. This gives the protein CRSGRGRMNTEAFF.

This clonotype has only a few counts. V and J are TRBV6-1 and TRBJ2-7; tentatively, D is TRBD1 (5 bases). The length of the CDR3 is 16 residues. Trimming removed 6 bases at V and 4 bases at J, with 22 bases between. The germline gives CDR1 MNHNS, CDR2 SASEGT. CDR3 sequence reads: CASSRTTDFPTYEQYF. CDR3 DNA: TGTGCCAGCAGCCGAACGACAGATTTCCCTACATACGAGCAGTACTTC.

There are a few counts of this clonotype. The J gene is TRBJ2-3, the V gene TRBV6-4, with D unclear. The CDR3 is made up of 13 amino acids. The V gene lost 4 bases and the J gene lost 2 bases, with 7 bases spanning the gap. Germline V gene data show CDR1 as MRHNA and CDR2 as SNTAGT. CDR3 DNA: TGTGCCAGCAGTGGCCAGCCCACAGATACGCAGTATTTT. This codes for CASSGQPTDTQYF.

This clonotype came up a few times. The chain links TRBV6-4 to TRBJ2-3; 12 bases match TRBD1. The CDR3 runs to 16 residues. V shed 6 bases, J shed 3 bases, and the junction held 7 bases outside the gene matches. Germline V gives CDR1 MRHNA, CDR2 SNTAGT. CDR3 coding DNA: TGTGCCAGCAGCGCCCTGGGACAGGGGGCAACAGATACGCAGTATTTT. It codes for CASSALGQGATDTQYF.

V gene TRBV10-3 combines with J gene TRBJ2-3; TRBD1 agrees at 8 bases. Germline values: CDR1 ENHRY, CDR2 SYGVKD. The J segment lost 7 bases and the V segment lost 6 bases, leaving 15 bases of the junction unmatched. This CDR3 has 16 residues. The CDR3 is CAISQRGQGVTNTQYF. CDR3 in DNA: TGTGCCATCAGCCAAAGAGGACAGGGAGTAACAAATACGCAGTATTTT.

This clonotype was found a few times. The chain links TRBV29-1 to TRBJ2-2, with D possibly called TRBD1 or TRBD2 (5 bases each). Between the trimmed V and J ends, which lost 3 bases and 6 bases, there was a span of 17 bases. Per the germline V gene, CDR1 is SQVTM and CDR2 is ANQGSEA. The CDR3 is 15 amino acids. CDR3 protein: CSVELGDHKAGELFF. In DNA form, the CDR3 reads TGCAGCGTTGAGTTGGGGGATCACAAAGCCGGGGAGCTGTTTTTT.

The rearrangement uses TRBV20-1 and TRBJ2-5; 10 bases map to TRBD1. The CDR3 totals 12 residues. Germline values: CDR1 DFQATT, CDR2 SNEGSKA (reference sequence). V shed 7 bases and J 5 bases; nucleotides not matched to a gene: 4. This CDR3 is CSVRTGGETQYF. The CDR3 bases are TGCAGTGTCCGGACAGGGGGGGAGACCCAGTACTTC.

The chain combines TRBV4-2 with TRBJ2-7; 8 nucleotides align to TRBD2. Germline V CDR1 and CDR2: LGHNA, YNFKEQ. Trimming took 1 base from V and 3 from J; bases not matched to a gene: 5. The CDR3 sequence is 15 residues long. As DNA, the CDR3 is TGTGCCAGCAGCCAAGCACATAGCGGGGACTACGAGCAGTACTTC. Translating gives CASSQAHSGDYEQYF.

This clonotype was seen more than once but under ten times. The genes are TRBV6-1 and TRBJ2-7; D unresolved. This CDR3 has 15 residues. From germline, CDR1 is MNHNS and CDR2 SASEGT. V lost 6 bases and J 0 bases, leaving 15 bases between the germline ends. Here the CDR3 DNA reads TGTGCCAGCAGCCCCGGAGCTGCAAGCTCCTACGAGCAGTACTTC. It translates to CASSPGAASSYEQYF.

This clonotype was seen a few times. This chain uses TRBV20-1 with TRBJ2-2; 8 nucleotides align to TRBD2. The CDR3 sequence is 15 residues long. CDR1 DFQATT and CDR2 SNEGSKA come from the germline V gene (reference sequence). V shed 1 base and J 5 bases; nucleotides not matched to a gene: 6. In DNA, the CDR3 is TGCAGTGCTAGAGGAAGGGCGGGAGGTACCGGGGAGCTGTTTTTT. Translating it yields CSARGRAGGTGELFF.

J is TRBJ1-2 and V is TRBV12-3 or TRBV12-4; 8 nucleotides match TRBD1. V lost 4 bases and J lost 7; bases outside the gene matches: 5. This CDR3 comprises 13 residues. DNA of the CDR3: TGTGCCAGCAGTTACAGGGGGGCGCGTGGCTACACCTTC. This sequence encodes CASSYRGARGYTF.